These 28 T cell receptor beta chains were sequenced from one sample in a study of CD8 T cells in ankylosing spondylitis. General study points: Characteristic of ankylosing spondylitis blood, it appeared, was a TCR beta motif comprising about 8 highly homologous variants.

Their antigens are not known. TCRdb itself ran the 5' RACE reads through MiXCR, one entry per CDR3 protein. This sample has 390,000 or so distinct CDR3 sequences, with around 22% found just once. Sequences were obtained from blood, either unsorted or a sorted T cell fraction (not recorded which). All receptors derive from a male donor with ankylosing spondylitis.

This chain joins TRBV18 and TRBJ2-1; possible D gene TRBD1, 6 bases. CDR3 length: 15 amino acids. Germline values: CDR1 KGHSH, CDR2 LQKENI. With 6 bases removed from V and 8 bases from J, the gap between germline ends came to 20 bases. Here the CDR3 reads CASSPIQGGQYEQFF. Here the CDR3 DNA reads TGTGCCAGCTCTCCCATTCAAGGAGGACAGTATGAGCAGTTCTTC.

This clonotype was detected only once. This chain uses TRBV28 with TRBJ2-1, with TRBD2 as a possible D gene (6 bases). The CDR3 length is 16 residues. CDR1 MDHEN and CDR2 SYDVKM come from the germline V gene. V was trimmed by 5 bases and J by 5 bases, leaving 19 bases between them. The CDR3 bases are TGTGCCAGCAGTCCCACCTCACCGACTAGAGACAATGAGCAGTTCTTC. Residues: CASSPTSPTRDNEQFF.

Here the CDR3 reads CASSEPRGLISTKQYF. The CDR3 bases are TGTGCCAGCAGTGAACCCAGGGGACTGATCTCTACGAAGCAGTACTTC. The gene calls are TRBV2 and TRBJ2-7; D assignment may be TRBD1 or TRBD2 (6 bases each). The CDR3 runs to 16 residues. Trimming removed 2 bases from V and 8 bases from J, with 22 bases in between. CDR1 and CDR2 (germline): SNHLY, FYNNEI. Full variable domain (outside the CDR3, taken from reference TRBV2 and TRBJ2-7): EPEVTQTPSHQVTQMGQEVILRCVPISNHLYFYWYRQILGQKVEFLVSFYNNEISEKSEIFDDQFSVERPDGSNFTLKIRSTKLEDSAMYFCASSEPRGLISTKQYFGPGTRLTVT.

The gene calls are TRBV20-1 and TRBJ2-1; 7 nucleotides agree with TRBD2. V shed 7 bases, J shed 4 bases, and the junction held 7 bases outside the gene matches. Germline values: CDR1 DFQATT, CDR2 SNEGSKA (reference sequence). The CDR3 runs 13 residues. The CDR3 reads CSVHAGDYNEQFF. The CDR3 nucleotides read TGCAGTGTCCACGCGGGGGATTACAATGAGCAGTTCTTC.

This clonotype was picked up many times. The chain employs TRBV12-3 or TRBV12-4 and TRBJ1-4; 7 bases agree with TRBD1. The CDR3 length is 14 residues. The V and J ends lost 1 base and 10 bases, in that order; junction bases with no gene match: 6. CDR3 sequence reads: CASSLEGTVGKLFF. Here the CDR3 DNA reads TGTGCCAGCAGTTTAGAAGGGACAGTTGGAAAACTGTTTTTT.

The chain couples TRBV6-1 to TRBJ1-5, with TRBD1 as a possible D gene (5 bases). Per germline, CDR1 MNHNS and CDR2 SASEGT. The CDR3 has 14 amino acids. The V gene lost 10 bases and the J gene lost 0 bases, with 13 bases spanning the gap. Here the CDR3 reads CATSEGNSNQPQHF. The CDR3 DNA reads TGTGCCACCTCGGAGGGGAATAGCAATCAGCCCCAGCATTTT.

The V call is TRBV7-2, the J call TRBJ2-3, with 10 bases fitting TRBD2. The V gene's germline CDR1 is SGHTA and CDR2 FQGNSA. V was clipped by 3 bases and J by 4 bases; unmatched bases: 4. The CDR3 is 15 amino acids. The CDR3 reads CASSFDGLAADTQYF. The CDR3 DNA follows: TGTGCCAGCAGCTTCGACGGACTAGCGGCAGATACGCAGTATTTT.

The chain employs TRBV20-1 and TRBJ1-4; D remains ambiguous. The germline gives CDR1 DFQATT, CDR2 SNEGSKA (reference sequence). The CDR3 consists of 14 residues. Trimming removed 7 bases at V and 0 bases at J, with 12 bases between. In nucleotides, the CDR3 is TGCAGTGTCCCCCAGAATGCAACTAATGAAAAACTGTTTTTT. Protein product: CSVPQNATNEKLFF.

This clonotype was counted between two and nine times. The rearrangement uses TRBV27 and TRBJ1-5; D unclear. This CDR3 spans 13 amino acids. Germline V gene sequence: CDR1 MNHEY, CDR2 SMNVEV (reference sequence). The V end was cut by 11 bases, the J end by 2 bases, with 13 bases between. The CDR3 region is CAAARSRNQPQHF. The CDR3 DNA is TGTGCCGCGGCCCGATCACGCAATCAGCCCCAGCATTTT.

This clonotype has just a few counts. The chain uses TRBV28 and TRBJ2-7; D unclear. Germline V gene lookup returns CDR1 MDHEN and CDR2 SYDVKM. V lost 6 bases and J lost 3, with 12 bases in between. The CDR3 runs to 13 residues. CDR3 nucleotide sequence: TGTGCCAGCAGGGTCCCTAGGAACTACGAGCAGTACTTC. It codes for CASRVPRNYEQYF.

J is TRBJ2-7 and V is TRBV20-1; D is perhaps TRBD1 (5 bases). The CDR3 length is 18 residues. Per the germline V gene, CDR1 is DFQATT and CDR2 is SNEGSKA (reference sequence). Trimming took off 4 bases at V and 6 bases at J, with 31 bases between the two ends. CDR3 DNA sequence: TGCAGTGCTAACCCATTAGAAGAATGGGTTTGGACATTAGGCGAGCAGTACTTC. This sequence encodes CSANPLEEWVWTLGEQYF.

The V and J genes are TRBV12-3 or TRBV12-4 and TRBJ2-2; D not resolved. Trimming took off 2 bases at V and 2 bases at J, with 9 bases between the two ends. This CDR3 is 15 amino acids long. The DNA for the CDR3 is TGTGCCAGCAGTTTAAACCTCTATAACACCGGGGAGCTGTTTTTT. It yields the protein CASSLNLYNTGELFF.

This clonotype was recorded many times. The chain links TRBV5-1 to TRBJ2-1; D perhaps matches TRBD1 (6 bases). This CDR3 spans 12 amino acids. From germline, CDR1 is SGHRS and CDR2 YFSETQ. V dropped 5 bases and J dropped 9 bases, with 12 bases sitting between them. Here the CDR3 DNA reads TGCGCCAGCAGTCCCGCAGGGGCTGAGCAGTTCTTC. This gives the protein CASSPAGAEQFF.

This sequence joins TRBV27 and TRBJ2-5; TRBD1 matches at 7 bases. CDR3 length: 14 amino acids. In germline, CDR1 is MNHEY, CDR2 SMNVEV (reference sequence). After removal of 4 bases from V and 3 bases from J, the junction contained 5 bases not matched to a gene. The DNA of the CDR3 is TGTGCCAGCAGTTGGGGACAGATGAAAGAGACCCAGTACTTC. Its protein is CASSWGQMKETQYF.

In its sample, this clonotype was seen many times. V gene TRBV6-2 or TRBV6-3 combines with J gene TRBJ2-3; maybe TRBD2 (6 bases). Germline lookup yields CDR1 MNHEY and CDR2 SVGEGT. The CDR3 totals 16 residues. V was shortened by 0 bases and J by 2 bases, with 12 bases between the two germline ends. The CDR3 sequence is CASSYSGVLATDTQYF. In DNA, the CDR3 is TGTGCCAGCAGTTACTCCGGGGTACTAGCCACAGATACGCAGTATTTT.

This clonotype has more than one count but fewer than ten. The rearrangement joins TRBV12-3 or TRBV12-4 to TRBJ1-2, with no clear D. This CDR3 comprises 12 residues. V lost 6 bases and J 8 bases, leaving 13 bases between the germline ends. The CDR3 region is CASRKTAGGYTF. In DNA form, the CDR3 reads TGTGCCAGCAGAAAGACGGCGGGGGGCTACACCTTC.

This clonotype has just a few counts. The chain has TRBV7-9 and TRBJ2-7; D gene unclear. The CDR3 spans 12 residues. Germline CDR1 is SEHNR and CDR2 is FQNEAQ (reference sequence). With 3 bases removed from V and 5 bases from J, the gap between germline ends came to 8 bases. The DNA for the CDR3 is TGTGCCAGCAGCTTCACCGAGGACGAGCAGTACTTC. This sequence encodes CASSFTEDEQYF. The whole variable domain, filled in from reference TRBV7-9 and TRBJ2-7, reads DTGVSQNPRHKITKRGQNVTFRCDPISEHNRLYWYRQTLGQGPEFLTYFQNEAQLEKSRLLSDRFSAERPKGSFSTLEIQRTEQGDSAMYLCASSFTEDEQYFGPGTRLTVT.

This rearrangement joins TRBV7-3 to TRBJ1-1, with D unresolved. CDR1 SGHTA and CDR2 FQGTGA come from the germline V gene. The CDR3 sequence is 13 residues long. V lost 4 bases to trimming and J lost 2 bases, with 8 bases between them. CDR3 sequence reads: CASSWLRNTEAFF. CDR3 DNA: TGTGCCAGCAGCTGGCTCCGTAACACTGAAGCTTTCTTT.

In its sample, this clonotype was seen many times. The chain recombines TRBV5-1 with TRBJ2-2; no reliable D call. Between the trimmed V and J ends, which lost 2 bases and 0 bases, there was a span of 11 bases. CDR1 and CDR2 from the germline V gene are SGHRS and YFSETQ. This CDR3 has 16 amino acids. CDR3 residues: CASSFGRNTNTGELFF. The CDR3 coding sequence is TGCGCCAGCAGCTTTGGACGGAATACGAACACCGGGGAGCTGTTTTTT. Full variable domain (outside the CDR3, taken from reference TRBV5-1 and TRBJ2-2): KAGVTQTPRYLIKTRGQQVTLSCSPISGHRSVSWYQQTPGQGLQFLFEYFSETQRNKGNFPGRFSGRQFSNSRSEMNVSTLELGDSALYLCASSFGRNTNTGELFFGEGSRLTVL.

J is TRBJ2-3 and V is TRBV27, with TRBD1 as a possible D gene (6 bases). V was shortened by 2 bases and J by 0 bases, with 15 bases between the two germline ends. Germline V gene lookup returns CDR1 MNHEY and CDR2 SMNVEV (reference sequence). This CDR3 comprises 17 residues. In DNA, the CDR3 is TGTGCCAGCAGTTTACGCGATGGGACATCTAGCACAGATACGCAGTATTTT. As protein: CASSLRDGTSSTDTQYF.

In this sample, this clonotype turned up once. The chain recombines TRBV11-2 with TRBJ2-6, with D unresolved. The germline CDR1 and CDR2 sequences are SGHAT and FQNNGV. V was clipped by 2 bases and J by 0 bases, with 14 bases between them. CDR3 length: 18 residues. The DNA of the CDR3 is TGTGCCAGCAGCTTAAAAGCCGGGCAGACCTCTGGGGCCAACGTCCTGACTTTC. Translation: CASSLKAGQTSGANVLTF. The full variable domain, with the rest looked up from reference TRBV11-2 and TRBJ2-6, is EAGVAQSPRYKIIEKRQSVAFWCNPISGHATLYWYQQILGQGPKLLIQFQNNGVVDDSQLPKDRFSAERLKGVDSTLKIQPAKLEDSAVYLCASSLKAGQTSGANVLTFGAGSRLTVL.

The table lists this clonotype with a few counts. V and J are TRBV5-1 and TRBJ2-7, with D possibly called TRBD1 or TRBD2 (5 bases each). CDR3 size: 15 residues. The germline V gene encodes CDR1 SGHRS and CDR2 YFSETQ. Trimming left V 6 bases short and J 4 bases short, with 20 bases between. The CDR3 coding sequence is TGCGCCAGCACCTCTGGGGGTACTTCAGCGTACGAGCAGTACTTC. Its protein product is CASTSGGTSAYEQYF.

The chain links TRBV5-1 to TRBJ2-1, with 11 bases matching TRBD2. Per germline, CDR1 SGHRS and CDR2 YFSETQ. V lost 1 base, J lost 4 bases, and 4 bases stayed unmatched. The CDR3 is 16 amino acids. CDR3 nucleotide sequence: TGCGCCAGCAGCTTGACTAGCGGGAGCAGATACAATGAGCAGTTCTTC. Amino acids: CASSLTSGSRYNEQFF.

The sample holds many counts of this clonotype. The gene calls are TRBV18 and TRBJ2-7; D not resolved. Per germline, CDR1 KGHSH and CDR2 LQKENI. The CDR3 is 13 amino acids. The V gene lost 2 bases and the J gene lost 1 base, with 6 bases spanning the gap. The CDR3 protein is CASSPSGSYEQYF. The CDR3 DNA reads TGTGCCAGCTCACCATCTGGATCCTACGAGCAGTACTTC.

The chain couples TRBV5-1 to TRBJ1-4; 9 bases agree with TRBD1. The V and J ends lost 2 bases and 7 bases, in that order; junction bases with no gene match: 3. This CDR3 spans 14 amino acids. Germline V gene sequence: CDR1 SGHRS, CDR2 YFSETQ. The CDR3 here is CASSFGQGIEKLFF. In DNA, the CDR3 is TGCGCCAGCAGCTTCGGACAGGGGATTGAAAAACTGTTTTTT.

This clonotype came up many times. The J gene is TRBJ2-4, the V gene TRBV29-1, with unresolved D. Deletions cut 1 base from V and 8 bases from J, with 9 bases between. In germline, CDR1 is SQVTM, CDR2 ANQGSEA. CDR3 length equals 12 residues. The CDR3 DNA follows: TGCAGCGTTGAAGGGGGTGGGGACATTCAGTACTTC. It codes for CSVEGGGDIQYF.

The CDR3 DNA is TGTGCCATCAGGCCGCAGGGATTGGCGGATACGCAGTATTTT. This codes for CAIRPQGLADTQYF. J is TRBJ2-3 and V is TRBV10-3, with TRBD1 as a possible D gene (5 bases). The V and J ends lost 6 bases and 6 bases respectively, with 16 bases between them. This CDR3 is 14 amino acids long. Per the germline V gene, CDR1 is ENHRY and CDR2 is SYGVKD.

The CDR3 sequence is CATTSGSAETQYF. The CDR3 nucleotides are TGTGCCACGACTAGCGGGAGCGCCGAGACCCAGTACTTC. V and J are TRBV24-1 and TRBJ2-5, with 12 bases matching TRBD2. Germline V gene sequence: CDR1 KGHDR, CDR2 SFDVKD. The CDR3 has 13 residues. Germline trimming cut 10 bases from V and 5 bases from J; bases unmatched to any gene: 4.